These T cell receptor beta chains were read from a single sample in a study of beta chain features in type 1 diabetes. The table came from immunoSEQ multiplex PCR; TCRdb's copy has only in-frame clones and leaves some out. This repertoire shows about 240,000 clones, 27% found once; its top ten account for approximately 4%. Specimen: central memory CD4+ T cells from blood. These receptors were collected from a man aged 25 to 45 in good health. CDR3s leave out the opening cysteine and the closing phenylalanine or tryptophan.

cdr3_length v_call cdr3_aa
13 TRBV19 ASSIGQPPYQPQH
14 TRBV6-5 ASSSGGITYNSPLH
14 TRBV18 ASSPPKRGGADTQY
14 TRBV9 ASSAGLAWRTDTQY
11 TRBV30 AWSRDNTGELF
12 TRBV7-2 ASSSTGRVGELF
15 TRBV19 ASSRAQGGGGVYEQY
13 TRBV10-3 AISGTSGTYNEQF
15 TRBV2 ASSEVSGTGYNSPLH
12 TRBV2 ASRGAAYQETQY
10 TRBV29-1 SVEEAEETQY
11 TRBV7-9 ASSLESQETQY
13 TRBV30 AWTIAGALTGELF
9 TRBV29-1 SVLGLNTIY
13 TRBV7-2 ASSLGRGQAQPQH
12 TRBV25-1 ARCAVGASYEQY
14 TRBV7-9 ASSLSGQAWANVLT
12 TRBV13 ASSLVGALETQY
13 TRBV7-2 ASSLPSGQKDTQY
12 TRBV14 ASSPLTGGETQY